These T cell receptor beta chains were read from a single sample in a study of breast tumors, draining lymph nodes, adjacent tissues. MiXCR was run by TCRdb on the multiplex PCR reads, yielding one entry per CDR3 protein. Of approximately 100,000 distinct CDR3 sequences listed, 21% are singletons. The sequenced sample consisted of axillary lymph node tissue. The receptor source for this set is a female donor with breast cancer. Some clones in this sample may be carry-over from other donors' samples. Each CDR3 is given with its conserved first and last residue. The D gene is left open where the match is weak. Not all rows give a size; the values are once, few, many and, for expanded clones, a class.

clone size	D gene	V gene	J gene	CDR3 protein	CDR3 DNA
.	TRBD1	TRBV5-6	TRBJ2-4	CASSPPGQVTKNIQYF	TGTGCCAGCAGCCCGCCGGGACAGGTAACCAAAAACATTCAGTACTTC
few	TRBD1	TRBV18	TRBJ1-4	CASSRGQGDEKLFF	TGTGCCAGCTCCCGGGGACAGGGAGATGAAAAACTGTTTTTT
many	.	TRBV11-2	TRBJ2-1	CASSHSESSYNEQFF	TGTGCCAGCAGCCACAGCGAGAGCTCCTACAATGAGCAGTTCTTC
.	TRBD2	TRBV4-1	TRBJ2-7	CASRPRPGLAFEQYF	TGCGCCAGCAGACCCAGACCGGGACTAGCGTTCGAGCAGTACTTC
many	TRBD2	TRBV5-8	TRBJ2-7	CASTRASGGYEQYF	TGTGCCAGCACAAGGGCTAGCGGGGGCTACGAGCAGTACTTC
few	.	TRBV7-9	TRBJ2-2	CASSLKQGWDTGELFF	TGTGCCAGCAGCTTGAAACAGGGTTGGGACACCGGGGAGCTGTTTTTT
many	TRBD1	TRBV2	TRBJ2-5	CASSEDRAETQYF	TGTGCCAGCAGCGAGGACAGGGCCGAGACCCAGTACTTC
many	TRBD1	TRBV15	TRBJ2-1	CATSRPLTGVDEQFF	TGTGCCACCAGCAGACCTCTTACAGGGGTCGATGAGCAGTTCTTC
many	.	TRBV7-9	TRBJ1-2	CASSPLSGNYGYTF	TGTGCCAGCAGCCCCCTGTCGGGGAACTATGGCTACACCTTC
many	TRBD2	TRBV12-3/TRBV12-4	TRBJ2-1	CASRGLATAYNEQFF	TGTGCCAGCAGAGGACTAGCGACCGCCTACAATGAGCAGTTCTTC
many	.	TRBV5-1	TRBJ1-6	CASSPRGNNSPLHF	TGCGCCAGCAGCCCCCGGGGCAACAATTCACCCCTCCACTTT
many	.	TRBV12-3/TRBV12-4	TRBJ1-2	CASVQGRNYGYTF	TGTGCCAGCGTACAGGGACGGAACTATGGCTACACCTTC
.	.	TRBV6-5	TRBJ1-5	CASSYPGRGGGNQPQHF	TGTGCCAGCAGTTACCCTGGACGAGGGGGGGGCAATCAGCCCCAGCATTTT
many	TRBD1	TRBV5-8	TRBJ2-1	CASSLGVAGGHEQFF	TGTGCCAGCAGCTTGGGTGTAGCAGGGGGCCATGAGCAGTTCTTC
once	.	TRBV7-2	TRBJ1-2	CAGSLDARGYGYAF	TGTGCCGGCAGCTTAGATGCCAGGGGCTATGGCTACGCCTTC
.	.	TRBV20-1	TRBJ2-1	CSAKGTDDEQFF	TGCAGTGCTAAAGGGACGGACGATGAGCAGTTCTTC
.	TRBD2	TRBV10-3	TRBJ2-1	CAISDKTSGGYNEQFF	TGTGCCATCAGTGACAAGACTAGCGGGGGATACAATGAGCAGTTCTTC
few	TRBD2	TRBV12-3/TRBV12-4	TRBJ2-1	CASSYSSGGALEQFF	TGTGCCAGCAGTTACTCTAGCGGGGGGGCCCTTGAGCAGTTCTTC
many	.	TRBV12-3/TRBV12-4	TRBJ1-3	CASSLGIRVGNTIYF	TGTGCCAGCAGTTTGGGGATCAGGGTTGGAAACACCATATATTTT
many	TRBD2	TRBV5-1	TRBJ2-1	CASKLAGINNEQFF	TGCGCCAGCAAACTAGCGGGCATTAACAATGAGCAGTTCTTC
many	.	TRBV6-5	TRBJ2-7	CASKTGHSYEQYF	TGTGCCAGTAAAACGGGGCACTCCTACGAGCAGTACTTC
many	.	TRBV30	TRBJ2-1	CAWSVQAGGNEQFF	TGTGCCTGGAGTGTACAAGCCGGCGGCAATGAGCAGTTCTTC
many	.	TRBV7-9	TRBJ2-7	CASSPGVGYEQYF	TGTGCCAGCAGTCCGGGCGTCGGGTACGAGCAGTACTTC
many	.	TRBV3-1	TRBJ1-3	CASSQTAGNTIYF	TGTGCCAGCAGCCAAACAGCGGGAAACACCATATATTTT
few	TRBD1	TRBV19	TRBJ1-5	CASSIAGGIWNQPQHF	TGTGCCAGTAGTATTGCAGGGGGCATTTGGAATCAGCCCCAGCATTTT
.	.	TRBV6-4	TRBJ1-5	CASSKQGFPPRGGSNQPQHF	TGTGCCAGCAGTAAACAGGGCTTCCCCCCCCGGGGGGGGAGCAATCAGCCCCAGCATTTT
many	.	TRBV6-5	TRBJ2-6	CASSSLLDGSGANVLTF	TGTGCCAGCAGTTCCCTCTTAGACGGCTCTGGGGCCAACGTCCTGACTTTC
.	.	TRBV24-1	TRBJ2-3	CATSGDNTDTQYF	TGTGCCACCAGTGGGGACAACACAGATACGCAGTATTTT
many	TRBD1	TRBV11-1	TRBJ2-7	CASYFPGQAYEQYF	TGTGCCAGCTACTTCCCGGGACAGGCCTACGAGCAGTACTTC
many	TRBD2	TRBV9	TRBJ2-7	CASSVEGTTTLREQYF	TGTGCCAGCAGCGTAGAAGGGACTACGACCCTTCGGGAGCAGTACTTC
many	.	TRBV14	TRBJ1-2	CASSHSANYGYTF	TGTGCCAGCAGCCATTCAGCTAACTATGGCTACACCTTC
many	.	TRBV4-1	TRBJ2-7	CASSQADGSTYEQYF	TGCGCCAGCAGCCAAGCAGACGGCTCTACCTACGAGCAGTACTTC
many	.	TRBV6-1	TRBJ2-3	CASSVQRAGDTQYF	TGTGCCAGCAGTGTTCAAAGGGCTGGAGATACGCAGTATTTT
.	.	TRBV2	TRBJ2-7	CASDLAGNDEQYF	TGTGCCAGCGATCTGGCAGGGAATGACGAGCAGTACTTC
many	.	TRBV2	TRBJ2-7	CASILQVYEQYF	TGTGCCAGCATCCTACAGGTCTACGAGCAGTACTTC
many	TRBD2	TRBV20-1	TRBJ2-7	CSASGSLAGGRWEQYF	TGCAGTGCTAGTGGATCGCTAGCGGGAGGTCGCTGGGAGCAGTACTTC
.	TRBD1	TRBV6-1	TRBJ2-5	CASSVPPRQGPETQYF	TGTGCCAGCAGTGTTCCACCGAGACAGGGGCCAGAGACCCAGTACTTC
many	.	TRBV2	TRBJ2-2	CASSYGQLNTGELFF	TGTGCCAGCAGCTACGGACAGCTGAACACCGGGGAGCTGTTTTTT
.	TRBD1	TRBV10-3	TRBJ2-2	CAISGNRGNTGELFF	TGTGCCATCAGTGGCAACAGGGGAAACACCGGGGAGCTGTTTTTT
many	TRBD1	TRBV30	TRBJ1-2	CAWSVQGRSSYGYTF	TGTGCCTGGAGTGTACAGGGGAGGTCCTCCTATGGCTACACCTTC